What follows are 10 T cell receptor beta chains derived from one specimen sequenced in a study of blood T cells in healthy people across ages. With a J-beta primer mix and a sample-barcoded 5' primer, a second PCR ran about 7 to 12 cycles. TCRdb recomputed calls from the 5' RACE reads with MiXCR, one row per CDR3 protein. Altogether 550,000 to 750,000 distinct CDR3 sequences are present, 21% being singletons, with the ten largest covering 3% to 4.5%. Sequencing used blood. These receptors were obtained from a man in his sixties or seventies in good health.

The sample holds a few counts of this clonotype. The chain has TRBV2 and TRBJ2-7; D not resolved. Per the germline V gene, CDR1 is SNHLY and CDR2 is FYNNEI. Trimming pared 4 bases from V and 3 bases from J, leaving 7 bases between. The CDR3 extends over 12 amino acids. The CDR3 DNA reads TGTGCCAGCAGTGTGTACGGCTACGAGCAGTACTTC. This codes for CASSVYGYEQYF.

This clonotype has just a few counts. V and J are TRBV20-1 and TRBJ2-7; 9 bases match TRBD1. The CDR3 is made up of 15 amino acids. Germline values: CDR1 DFQATT, CDR2 SNEGSKA (reference sequence). Unmatched junction bases numbered 5, after V lost 0 bases and J lost 2 bases. CDR3 bases: TGCAGTGCTAGAGAAACAGGGACAGGGACCTACGAGCAGTACTTC. Protein sequence: CSARETGTGTYEQYF.

The gene calls are TRBV7-9 and TRBJ2-7, with D possibly being TRBD1 (6 bases). The CDR3 has 15 amino acids. V shed 1 base and J shed 2 bases, with 12 bases lying between them. Germline V CDR1 and CDR2: SEHNR, FQNEAQ (reference sequence). The chain's CDR3 is CASSLDPRGTYEQYF. In DNA, the CDR3 is TGTGCCAGCAGCTTAGACCCCAGGGGCACCTACGAGCAGTACTTC.

The rearrangement uses TRBV3-1 and TRBJ2-5; TRBD2 matches at 16 bases. Germline lookup yields CDR1 LGHDT and CDR2 YNNKEL (reference sequence). The CDR3 is 17 residues long. With V trimmed by 4 bases and J by 11 bases, 13 bases remained unmatched. The CDR3 sequence: CASSPGGLAGGPGTQYF. CDR3 coding DNA: TGTGCCAGCAGCCCCGGGGGACTAGCGGGAGGGCCTGGTACACAGTACTTC.

This clonotype has a handful of counts. This chain connects TRBV19 to TRBJ1-1, with 7 positions matching TRBD1. Germline CDR1 reads LNHDA; CDR2 reads SQIVND (reference sequence). V was clipped by 6 bases and J by 2 bases; unmatched bases: 6. The CDR3 covers 14 residues. In nucleotides, the CDR3 is TGTGCCAGTAGCCCGACAGGGATCAACACTGAAGCTTTCTTT. Its protein is CASSPTGINTEAFF.

A few counts support this clonotype. This chain links TRBV12-3 or TRBV12-4 with TRBJ2-1, with 7 bases identical to TRBD2. V trimming: 5 bases; J trimming: 2 bases; junction bases outside the gene matches: 12. This CDR3 contains 17 residues. The CDR3 here is CASSPRGSGPTYNEQFF. In DNA, the CDR3 is TGTGCCAGCAGTCCCCGAGGTAGCGGGCCAACCTACAATGAGCAGTTCTTC.

The rearrangement links TRBV28 to TRBJ1-2; 9 bases match TRBD1. The CDR3 is 16 residues long. The germline V gene has CDR1 MDHEN and CDR2 SYDVKM. V gave up 6 bases and J gave up 0 bases; unmatched junction bases: 8. CDR3 amino acids: CASSPGGQGANYGYTF. The CDR3 region has the DNA TGTGCCAGCAGCCCGGGGGGACAGGGAGCTAACTATGGCTACACCTTC.

This clonotype was detected only a few times. The chain employs TRBV20-1 and TRBJ2-7, with 8 positions matching TRBD2. The J call could be wrong; TRBJ2-1 is a better fit for the DNA end. Germline V gene lookup returns CDR1 DFQATT and CDR2 SNEGSKA (reference sequence). This CDR3 has 15 amino acids. The CDR3: CSARVGSGNYNEQFF. In DNA form, the CDR3 reads TGCAGTGCTAGAGTTGGTAGCGGGAACTACAATGAGCAGTTCTTC.

V usage is TRBV14 and J usage is TRBJ2-5; D may correspond to TRBD1 or TRBD2 (5 bases each). The DNA end lines up better with TRBJ2-1; the J call may be wrong. In germline, CDR1 is SGHDN, CDR2 FVKESK. The CDR3 runs to 16 residues. The CDR3, as DNA: TGTGCCAGCAGCCCCCCCAGGGAGACTCTAGTAAATGAGCAGTTCTTC. This translates into CASSPPRETLVNEQFF.

The gene calls are TRBV11-2 and TRBJ2-1; a weak D match, TRBD1 (6 bases). TRBJ2-7 matches the DNA end more closely, so the J call is doubtful. There are 15 residues in the CDR3. CDR1 and CDR2 (germline): SGHAT, FQNNGV. The CDR3 DNA reads as TGTGCCAGCAGCTTATCGGCAGGGGAAAACTACGAGCAGTACTTC. Amino acids: CASSLSAGENYEQYF.